This TCR beta chain was identified during a study of blood T cell repertoires in COVID-19. Study in general: The study drew acute and convalescent COVID-19 samples from the United States, Italy and Spain. Sample material is recorded as cDNA or gDNA derived from T cells, B-cell-depleted T cells, or PBMCs.

Cohorts were based on clinical histories the participants reported. Donors in Cohort 3 counted as recovered after two negative PCRs, clearance, or symptom resolution. Clones were read by immunoSEQ multiplex PCR, and TCRdb kept only the in-frame ones, dropping some. The sample lists roughly 160,000 clones, 75% to 90% seen once, with 13% in the top ten. The V and J ends lost 4 bases and 9 bases respectively, with 26 bases between them. CDR3 length equals 16 residues. CDR1 is SGDLS, CDR2 YYNGEE, per germline. The chain uses TRBV9 and TRBJ2-7; tentatively, D is TRBD2 (6 bases). The receptor was isolated from a woman aged 55-69 years who had recovered from COVID-19. The sample comprised PBMCs or T cells enriched from blood (not recorded which). The CDR3 loop is CASSSAGGASLSSQYF. CDR3 DNA: TGTGCCAGCAGCTCCGCGGGCGGGGCGTCTCTATCCTCGCAGTACTTC. Full variable domain (rest looked up from reference TRBV9 and TRBJ2-7): DSGVTQTPKHLITATGQRVTLRCSPRSGDLSVYWYQQSLDQGLQFLIQYYNGEERAKGNILERFSAQQFPDLHSELNLSSLELGDSALYFCASSSAGGASLSSQYFGPGTRLTVT.